The 10 T cell receptor beta chains below all came from one sample that was sequenced in a study of patients and donors after allogeneic stem cell transplantation. One entry per CDR3 protein, called by TCRdb with MiXCR from the RT-PCR reads. The sample has 2,500 to 3,000 distinct CDR3 sequences, roughly 8.7% seen once; the top ten hold over 9.5%. Specimen: blood, either unsorted or a sorted T cell fraction (not recorded which). The receptors shown here come from a human donor who was either an allogeneic HSCT recipient or a stem cell or donor lymphocyte infusion donor (not recorded which). It is not recorded whose cells these are; they may come from a transplant donor.

In its sample, this clonotype ranks as medium-sized. The chain links TRBV9 to TRBJ2-1; D is ambiguous. Between the trimmed V and J ends, which lost 3 bases and 1 base, there was a span of 8 bases. The V gene's germline CDR1 is SGDLS and CDR2 YYNGEE. This CDR3 contains 14 residues. The chain's CDR3 is CASSGRRSYNEQFF. In DNA, the CDR3 is TGTGCCAGCAGCGGACGGCGGTCCTACAATGAGCAGTTCTTC. The full variable domain, rest sourced from reference TRBV9 and TRBJ2-1, is DSGVTQTPKHLITATGQRVTLRCSPRSGDLSVYWYQQSLDQGLQFLIQYYNGEERAKGNILERFSAQQFPDLHSELNLSSLELGDSALYFCASSGRRSYNEQFFGPGTRLTVL.

Within the sample, this clonotype is medium-sized. This rearrangement joins TRBV7-8 to TRBJ2-5, with 8 bases lining up with TRBD1. This CDR3 region has 14 residues. V gave up 3 bases and J gave up 4 bases; unmatched junction bases: 4. Germline CDR1 SGHVS, CDR2 FQNEAQ. The CDR3 reads CASSLRTGRETQYF. CDR3 nucleotides: TGTGCCAGCAGCTTGCGGACAGGGAGAGAGACCCAGTACTTC.

This clonotype has more than one count but fewer than ten. The chain has TRBV23-1 and TRBJ2-7, with D perhaps matching TRBD1 (5 bases). Being an ORF, TRBV23-1 has a function that is uncertain. The CDR3 has 12 amino acids. Deletions cut 7 bases from V and 3 bases from J, with 10 bases between. CDR3 residues: CASTGASYEQYF. CDR3 sequence (DNA): TGCGCCAGCACTGGGGCAAGCTACGAGCAGTACTTC.

By share, this clonotype counts as medium-sized. V gene TRBV7-2 combines with J gene TRBJ2-1; D is ambiguous. Trimming cost V 5 bases and J 0 bases, with 11 bases left between them. This CDR3 is 15 amino acids long. Germline values: CDR1 SGHTA, CDR2 FQGNSA. CDR3 DNA: TGTGCCAGCAGCCCCTTTCCGAGCTCCTACAATGAGCAGTTCTTC. It codes for CASSPFPSSYNEQFF. The entire variable domain, with the rest obtained from reference TRBV7-2 and TRBJ2-1, is as follows: GAGVSQSPSNKVTEKGKDVELRCDPISGHTALYWYRQSLGQGLEFLIYFQGNSAPDKSGLPSDRFSAERTGGSVSTLTIQRTQQEDSAVYLCASSPFPSSYNEQFFGPGTRLTVL.

V and J are TRBV6-6 and TRBJ2-7, with 10 bases aligning to TRBD1. V gave up 4 bases and J gave up 7 bases; unmatched junction bases: 7. The CDR3 is 14 residues long. Germline values: CDR1 MNHNY, CDR2 SVGAGI (reference sequence). CDR3 bases: TGTGCCAGCAGTTCCCGACAGGGGGCGTTTGAGCAGTACTTC. Its translation is CASSSRQGAFEQYF.

This clonotype is termed medium-sized. The chain carries TRBV6-5 and TRBJ2-7; 8 bases are shared with TRBD1. The CDR3 has 13 amino acids. J lost 6 bases, V lost 2 bases, and 3 bases had no gene match. The germline V gene encodes CDR1 MNHEY and CDR2 SVGAGI. CDR3 bases: TGTGCCAGCAGTTACCTAGACAGGGGCGAGCAGTACTTC. This encodes CASSYLDRGEQYF.

This clonotype was detected a few times. V and J are TRBV4-3 and TRBJ2-1; tentative D call: TRBD1 (6 bases). The length of the CDR3 is 14 residues. V was cut by 1 base and J by 7 bases, with 11 bases left in between. Per the germline V gene, CDR1 is LGHNA and CDR2 is YSLEER. CDR3 DNA sequence: TGCGCCAGCAGCCAAGTCGATAGGGGGAATGAGCAGTTCTTC. As protein: CASSQVDRGNEQFF.

This clonotype has only a few counts. The rearrangement uses TRBV6-1 and TRBJ2-7; 9 nucleotides agree with TRBD1. Germline assignment: CDR1 MNHNS and CDR2 SASEGT. Germline trimming cut 4 bases from V and 0 bases from J; bases unmatched to any gene: 10. The CDR3 spans 17 residues. Here the CDR3 reads CASSAALGQGNSYEQYF. CDR3 sequence (DNA): TGTGCCAGCAGTGCAGCCTTGGGACAGGGCAACTCCTACGAGCAGTACTTC.

Judged by abundance, this clonotype is medium-sized. The rearrangement uses TRBV2 and TRBJ1-1; 7 nucleotides align to TRBD1. V shed 4 bases, J shed 4 bases, and the junction held 6 bases outside the gene matches. Germline V gene sequence: CDR1 SNHLY, CDR2 FYNNEI. The CDR3 length is 14 residues. The DNA for the CDR3 is TGTGCCAGCAGTGTCCAGGGGGAGGGCACTGAAGCTTTCTTT. Amino acids: CASSVQGEGTEAFF.

This clonotype has a handful of counts. The V gene is TRBV28, the J gene TRBJ1-5; possibly TRBD1 for D (5 bases). V gave up 2 bases and J gave up 6 bases, with 11 bases separating them. The germline V gene has CDR1 MDHEN and CDR2 SYDVKM. The CDR3 is 14 amino acids. Here the CDR3 reads CASSLGGGFQPQHF. The CDR3 DNA reads as TGTGCCAGCAGTTTAGGGGGAGGGTTTCAGCCCCAGCATTTT.